The 27 T cell receptor beta chains given below trace back to one sample, sequenced in a study of blood T cell repertoires in COVID-19. Method: immunoSEQ multiplex PCR; TCRdb's copy keeps in-frame clones and lacks some. The sample consists of approximately 470,000 clones, roughly 87% of them appearing once. What was sequenced was PBMCs or T cells enriched from blood (not recorded which). Source of these receptors: a woman under 30 who had recovered from COVID-19.

This sequence joins TRBV18 and TRBJ1-3, with TRBD1 matching over 7 bases. The CDR3 totals 17 residues. Germline V gives CDR1 KGHSH, CDR2 LQKENI. V lost 3 bases to trimming and J lost 0 bases; unmatched junction nucleotides: 8. CDR3 coding DNA: TGTGCCAGCTCACCCTCGCATGACAGGGCCTCTGGAAACACCATATATTTT. Amino acid sequence: CASSPSHDRASGNTIYF.

V is TRBV27 and J is TRBJ2-6; TRBD2 is a possible D gene (6 bases). The CDR3 is 14 residues long. Deletions cut 6 bases from V and 2 bases from J, with 8 bases between. Per germline, CDR1 MNHEY and CDR2 SMNVEV (reference sequence). As DNA, the CDR3 is TGTGCCAGCAGAGGAGGGACTGGGGCCAACGTCCTGACTTTC. Amino acids: CASRGGTGANVLTF.

The V and J genes are TRBV12-5 and TRBJ2-2, with a weak D call TRBD1 (5 bases). The germline V gene has CDR1 LGHNT and CDR2 FRNRAP. There are 15 residues in the CDR3. The V end lost 1 base, the J end lost 1 base, and 7 bases lay between the germline ends. The CDR3 spells CASGLDQGNTGELFF. Written as DNA, the CDR3 is TGTGCTAGTGGTTTGGATCAGGGGAACACCGGGGAGCTGTTTTTT.

V is TRBV19 and J is TRBJ1-1, with 7 bases matching TRBD1. The germline CDR1 and CDR2 sequences are LNHDA and SQIVND (reference sequence). V lost 7 bases, J lost 5 bases, and 7 bases stayed unmatched. This CDR3 has 13 amino acids. CDR3 sequence (DNA): TGTGCCAGTACGGACAGGAGTAAAACTGAAGCTTTCTTT. It yields the protein CASTDRSKTEAFF. The complete variable domain, with remaining parts taken from reference TRBV19 and TRBJ1-1, reads DGGITQSPKYLFRKEGQNVTLSCEQNLNHDAMYWYRQDPGQGLRLIYYSQIVNDFQKGDIAEGYSVSREKKESFPLTVTSAQKNPTAFYLCASTDRSKTEAFFGQGTRLTVV.

The chain joins TRBV4-1 to TRBJ1-1; no definite D call. The CDR3 runs to 17 residues. CDR1 and CDR2 (germline): MGHRA, YSYEKL. The V and J ends lost 0 bases and 0 bases respectively, with 14 bases between them. CDR3 nucleotides: TGCGCCAGCAGCCAAGATCCCTCAGGCTCTATGAACACTGAAGCTTTCTTT. Amino acid sequence: CASSQDPSGSMNTEAFF.

V is TRBV19 and J is TRBJ2-2; weak D call: TRBD2 (5 bases). The CDR3 has 16 amino acids. Deletions cut 4 bases from V and 7 bases from J, with 19 bases between. Germline loops: CDR1 LNHDA, CDR2 SQIVND (reference sequence). In DNA, the CDR3 is TGTGCCAGTAGTAGTGCTGCGACGGGGATGGGCGGGGAGCTGTTTTTT. Protein: CASSSAATGMGGELFF.

V and J are TRBV5-5 and TRBJ1-4; D is uncertain. The CDR3 totals 12 residues. Germline loops: CDR1 SGHKS, CDR2 YYEKEE (reference sequence). V gave up 2 bases and J gave up 7 bases, with 6 bases separating them. CDR3: CASSFPGEKLFF. CDR3 in DNA: TGTGCCAGCAGCTTCCCAGGTGAAAAACTGTTTTTT.

In its sample, this clone was seen once. The V gene is TRBV5-5, the J gene TRBJ1-5; a weak D match, TRBD1 (5 bases). CDR3 length equals 14 residues. The germline V gene has CDR1 SGHKS and CDR2 YYEKEE (reference sequence). V lost 3 bases and J lost 7, with 14 bases in between. This CDR3 is CASSSGAGGQPQHF. The DNA of the CDR3 is TGTGCCAGCAGCTCTGGGGCGGGAGGGCAGCCCCAGCATTTT.

This clone occurred once. Written as DNA, the CDR3 is TGTGCCAGCAGTCCCCGACTAGCGGGGGGGGGTAGGAATGAGCAGTTCTTC. Protein: CASSPRLAGGGRNEQFF. V usage is TRBV27 and J usage is TRBJ2-1, with 14 bases that match TRBD2. CDR3 length equals 17 residues. The germline V gene has CDR1 MNHEY and CDR2 SMNVEV (reference sequence). The V and J ends lost 5 bases and 7 bases, in that order; junction bases with no gene match: 10.

The genes are TRBV24-1 and TRBJ2-3, with D perhaps matching TRBD2 (6 bases). V gave up 4 bases and J gave up 1 base, with 8 bases separating them. Germline V gene sequence: CDR1 KGHDR, CDR2 SFDVKD. The CDR3 runs 14 residues. CDR3 amino acids: CATSEASGTDTQYF. For the CDR3, the DNA is TGTGCCACCAGTGAAGCTAGCGGCACAGATACGCAGTATTTT.

The rearrangement uses TRBV29-1 and TRBJ2-7; 11 bases agree with TRBD1. V lost 6 bases and J lost 6; bases outside the gene matches: 4. CDR1 and CDR2 from the germline V gene are SQVTM and ANQGSEA. The CDR3 length is 12 residues. This chain's CDR3 is CSVGGTGGEQYF. DNA of the CDR3: TGCAGCGTCGGCGGGACAGGGGGCGAGCAGTACTTC.

Many counts were recorded for this clone. V is TRBV4-1 and J is TRBJ2-7; 9 bases align to TRBD1. This CDR3 contains 15 residues. V lost 2 bases and J lost 4; bases outside the gene matches: 6. CDR1 MGHRA and CDR2 YSYEKL come from the germline V gene. The CDR3 here is CASSQLSGTGYEQYF. The DNA for the CDR3 is TGCGCCAGCAGCCAACTCTCCGGGACAGGGTACGAGCAGTACTTC.

This clone was seen a single time. The chain uses TRBV11-3 and TRBJ1-1; 9 nucleotides agree with TRBD1. Germline-derived CDR1 and CDR2 are SGHNT and YENEEA. V lost 5 bases and J lost 11; bases outside the gene matches: 9. This CDR3 is 13 amino acids long. The CDR3 region is CASSATDRGSAFF. The CDR3 DNA follows: TGTGCCAGCAGCGCCACGGACAGGGGATCGGCTTTCTTT.

J is TRBJ1-3 and V is TRBV6-6; TRBD1 matches 7 bases. The CDR3 sequence is 15 residues long. Trimming cost V 5 bases and J 0 bases; bases outside gene matches: 4. Germline loops: CDR1 MNHNY, CDR2 SVGAGI (reference sequence). The CDR3 nucleotides are TGTGCCAGCAGTCGACAGGGCCTCTCTGGAAACACCATATATTTT. As protein: CASSRQGLSGNTIYF.

This clone was observed a handful of times. This chain uses TRBV11-2 with TRBJ2-7, with D perhaps TRBD1 (6 bases). Germline V gene sequence: CDR1 SGHAT, CDR2 FQNNGV. V lost 1 base to trimming and J lost 6 bases, with 25 bases between them. This CDR3 has 18 amino acids. Here the CDR3 reads CASSLGTIPQGRWSEQYF. The CDR3 nucleotides are TGTGCCAGCAGCTTAGGCACGATTCCACAGGGACGGTGGAGCGAGCAGTACTTC. The entire variable domain, with the rest obtained from reference TRBV11-2 and TRBJ2-7, is as follows: EAGVAQSPRYKIIEKRQSVAFWCNPISGHATLYWYQQILGQGPKLLIQFQNNGVVDDSQLPKDRFSAERLKGVDSTLKIQPAKLEDSAVYLCASSLGTIPQGRWSEQYFGPGTRLTVT.

The rearrangement joins TRBV5-6 to TRBJ1-1; TRBD1 might be the D (5 bases). This CDR3 comprises 13 residues. The V and J ends lost 4 bases and 0 bases respectively, with 7 bases between them. Germline CDR1 and CDR2: SGHDT and YYEEEE. The CDR3 here is CASSLTVNTEAFF. The CDR3, as DNA: TGTGCCAGCAGCCTGACAGTGAACACTGAAGCTTTCTTT.

The V and J genes are TRBV9 and TRBJ1-1; D remains unclear. V was trimmed by 4 bases and J by 0 bases, leaving 10 bases between them. The CDR3 is 14 amino acids. Per germline, CDR1 SGDLS and CDR2 YYNGEE. In DNA, the CDR3 is TGTGCCAGCAGCCCCTTCCCGGTGAACACTGAAGCTTTCTTT. It codes for CASSPFPVNTEAFF. Together with reference TRBV9 and TRBJ1-1, the CDR3 gives the full variable domain: DSGVTQTPKHLITATGQRVTLRCSPRSGDLSVYWYQQSLDQGLQFLIQYYNGEERAKGNILERFSAQQFPDLHSELNLSSLELGDSALYFCASSPFPVNTEAFFGQGTRLTVV.

The chain joins TRBV6-5 to TRBJ2-4, with D perhaps TRBD2 (6 bases). V was clipped by 11 bases and J by 8 bases, with 13 bases between them. This CDR3 spans 11 amino acids. Germline lookup yields CDR1 MNHEY and CDR2 SVGAGI. The chain's CDR3 is CAAGGLDIQYF. The CDR3 region has the DNA TGTGCCGCTGGAGGGTTGGACATTCAGTACTTC.

The V call is TRBV19, the J call TRBJ1-4; D possibly corresponds to TRBD1 (6 bases). Deletions cut 6 bases from V and 7 bases from J, with 21 bases between. The germline CDR1 and CDR2 sequences are LNHDA and SQIVND (reference sequence). CDR3 size: 16 residues. CDR3 residues: CASRPRRTAQGEKLFF. Written as DNA, the CDR3 is TGTGCCAGTAGGCCCCGACGGACAGCACAAGGTGAAAAACTGTTTTTT.

The rearrangement links TRBV6-2 or TRBV6-3 to TRBJ2-7; TRBD1 aligns across 7 bases. CDR3 length: 16 residues. V gave up 0 bases and J gave up 3 bases; unmatched junction bases: 8. Looked up from germline, CDR1 is MNHEY and CDR2 is SVGEGT. CDR3 nucleotide sequence: TGTGCCAGCAGTTACTCGATGTTCAACAGGGGCTACGAGCAGTACTTC. This gives the protein CASSYSMFNRGYEQYF.

J is TRBJ2-3 and V is TRBV5-1, with D unclear. The CDR3 loop spans 14 amino acids. V was cut by 0 bases and J by 3 bases, with 8 bases left in between. CDR1 SGHRS and CDR2 YFSETQ come from the germline V gene. CDR3 DNA sequence: TGCGCCAGCAGCTTGGTTGCTATGACAGATACGCAGTATTTT. It encodes CASSLVAMTDTQYF. The full variable domain, rest sourced from reference TRBV5-1 and TRBJ2-3, is KAGVTQTPRYLIKTRGQQVTLSCSPISGHRSVSWYQQTPGQGLQFLFEYFSETQRNKGNFPGRFSGRQFSNSRSEMNVSTLELGDSALYLCASSLVAMTDTQYFGPGTRLTVL.

The chain has TRBV30 and TRBJ1-2, with 11 bases lining up with TRBD1. Germline loops: CDR1 GTSNPN, CDR2 SVGIG (reference sequence). The CDR3 sequence is 15 residues long. Unmatched junction bases numbered 8, after V lost 3 bases and J lost 5 bases. For the CDR3, the DNA is TGTGCCTGGAGGGACAGGGGGCTCAGTGAATATGGCTACACCTTC. The encoded protein is CAWRDRGLSEYGYTF. Full variable domain (rest looked up from reference TRBV30 and TRBJ1-2): SQTIHQWPATLVQPVGSPLSLECTVEGTSNPNLYWYRQAAGRGLQLLFYSVGIGQISSEVPQNLSASRPQDRQFILSSKKLLLSDSGFYLCAWRDRGLSEYGYTFGSGTRLTVV.

The CDR3 reads CASGRDLGFSTDTQYF. The DNA of the CDR3 is TGTGCCAGTGGGAGAGACCTCGGATTCAGCACAGATACGCAGTATTTT. This chain links TRBV2 with TRBJ2-3; possible D gene TRBD2, 5 bases. The CDR3 runs to 16 residues. CDR1 and CDR2 (germline): SNHLY, FYNNEI. Between the trimmed V and J ends, which lost 9 bases and 0 bases, there was a span of 19 bases.

CDR3 residues: CASSLFSSGSGDTEAFF. Written as DNA, the CDR3 is TGCGCCAGCAGCTTGTTTTCTTCAGGGTCAGGGGACACTGAAGCTTTCTTT. The rearrangement uses TRBV5-1 and TRBJ1-1; D possibly corresponds to TRBD1 (6 bases). The CDR3 consists of 17 residues. Germline-derived CDR1 and CDR2 are SGHRS and YFSETQ. Trimming removed 1 base at V and 3 bases at J, with 19 bases between.

V usage is TRBV5-1 and J usage is TRBJ1-1; unclear D gene. Germline loops: CDR1 SGHRS, CDR2 YFSETQ. This CDR3 comprises 14 residues. The ends were cut back, 0 bases at V and 4 bases at J, with 10 bases in the middle. DNA of the CDR3: TGCGCCAGCAGCTTGGCCTTTGCGGTCACTGAAGCTTTCTTT. It translates to CASSLAFAVTEAFF.

This clone was found a few times. This chain joins TRBV27 and TRBJ2-5; a possible D gene is TRBD1 (5 bases). Trimming cost V 5 bases and J 3 bases, with 13 bases left between them. The CDR3 runs 14 residues. From germline, CDR1 is MNHEY and CDR2 SMNVEV (reference sequence). The CDR3 protein is CASSPSDMEETQYF. DNA for the CDR3: TGTGCCAGCAGTCCCTCGGACATGGAAGAGACCCAGTACTTC.

This rearrangement joins TRBV6-4 to TRBJ1-2, with TRBD1 as a possible D gene (5 bases). The CDR3 sequence is 13 residues long. Per germline, CDR1 MRHNA and CDR2 SNTAGT. Trimming left V 6 bases short and J 0 bases short, with 8 bases between. The CDR3 DNA is TGTGCCAGCAGAGGGGACTCTAACTATGGCTACACCTTC. Protein product: CASRGDSNYGYTF.